Following are 10 T cell receptor beta chains from one sample sequenced in a study of T cell responses to AZD1222 COVID-19 vaccine. Sequencing used immunoSEQ multiplex PCR; TCRdb keeps in-frame clones, though not all of them. The sample records 150,000 to 200,000 clones, about 93% being singletons. Sequencing used peripheral blood, obtained on day 0 of AZD1222 vaccination. These receptors all come from an adult in good health.

This sequence joins TRBV10-3 and TRBJ1-4; D is unclear. The CDR3 is made up of 15 amino acids. V was trimmed by 2 bases and J by 8 bases, leaving 15 bases between them. In germline, CDR1 is ENHRY, CDR2 SYGVKD. The CDR3 sequence: CAISEKSTPGEKLFF. CDR3 nucleotides: TGTGCCATCAGTGAGAAGTCCACACCGGGGGAAAAACTGTTTTTT.

Points on this clone: Compared with germline, one end of the junction differs, possibly owing to a read error. The V gene is TRBV15, the J gene TRBJ1-1; D gene ambiguous. Germline CDR1 LNHNV, CDR2 YYDKDF (reference sequence). The CDR3 contains 13 residues. The CDR3 region is CATSRDQHSEAFF. In DNA form, the CDR3 reads TGTGCCACCAGCAGAGATCAACATTCTGAGGCTTTCTTT. The whole variable domain, filled in from reference TRBV15 and TRBJ1-1, reads DAMVIQNPRYQVTQFGKPVTLSCSQTLNHNVMYWYQQKSSQAPKLLFHYYDKDFNNEADTPDNFQSRRPNTSFCFLDIRSPGLGDTAMYLCATSRDQHSEAFFGQGTRLTVV.

The table lists this clone with a count of one. The chain is built from TRBV5-4 and TRBJ1-1; the D is unclear. Germline CDR1 reads SGHNT; CDR2 reads YYREEE (reference sequence). The ends were cut back, 3 bases at V and 1 base at J, with 16 bases in the middle. The CDR3 length is 16 residues. Written as DNA, the CDR3 is TGTGCCAGCAGCTCGCCCCAGAGCAGACCGAACACTGAAGCTTTCTTT. It is translated as CASSSPQSRPNTEAFF.

On this clone: The germline gene is not matched at one end of the junction; a read error may be the cause. J is TRBJ1-2 and V is TRBV27; D remains unclear. CDR1 is MNHEY and CDR2 is SMNVEV in the germline V gene (reference sequence). The CDR3 loop spans 12 amino acids. The CDR3: CASSHPVLGLAF. As DNA, the CDR3 is TGTGCCAGCAGTCACCCCGTACTCGGGTTAGCGTTC.

The rearrangement links TRBV5-4 to TRBJ1-1; D gene uncertain. Germline CDR1 reads SGHNT; CDR2 reads YYREEE (reference sequence). The CDR3 has 15 residues. V was cut by 0 bases and J by 2 bases, with 11 bases left in between. The CDR3 here is CASSLGRIINTEAFF. The CDR3 bases are TGTGCCAGCAGCTTGGGACGTATCATTAACACTGAAGCTTTCTTT.

In this sample, this clone turned up once. CDR3 bases: TGTGCCAGCAGCTTTACAGGGTTTAGCTCCTACGAGCAGTACTTC. This encodes CASSFTGFSSYEQYF. The rearrangement joins TRBV5-8 to TRBJ2-7, with D perhaps TRBD1 (6 bases). The CDR3 is 15 amino acids. V was shortened by 2 bases and J by 0 bases, with 12 bases between the two germline ends. Germline V gives CDR1 SGHTS, CDR2 YDEGEE.

The chain combines TRBV28 with TRBJ2-7; D may be TRBD2 (5 bases). Germline V gene sequence: CDR1 MDHEN, CDR2 SYDVKM. The length of the CDR3 is 17 residues. The V end was cut by 2 bases, the J end by 0 bases, with 17 bases between. CDR3 sequence reads: CASSLERKDVPSYEQYF. The CDR3 DNA follows: TGTGCCAGCAGTTTAGAGCGGAAGGACGTTCCCTCCTACGAGCAGTACTTC.

The CDR3 sequence is CASSLEGPGNTIYF. CDR3 nucleotide sequence: TGTGCCAGCAGCTTAGAGGGTCCGGGAAACACCATATATTTT. The chain combines TRBV7-8 with TRBJ1-3; D unresolved. V was trimmed by 1 base and J by 4 bases, leaving 8 bases between them. The CDR3 is made up of 14 amino acids. Germline CDR1 and CDR2: SGHVS and FQNEAQ.

The rearrangement links TRBV11-2 to TRBJ1-6; 10 bases fit TRBD1. V dropped 5 bases and J dropped 8; count of bases not matched to a gene: 6. Germline values: CDR1 SGHAT, CDR2 FQNNGV. The CDR3 sequence is 15 residues long. CDR3 coding DNA: TGTGCCAGCAGCCGAATAGGACAGGGGGATTCACCCCTCCACTTT. This sequence encodes CASSRIGQGDSPLHF.

The V call is TRBV29-1, the J call TRBJ1-1; D perhaps matches TRBD1 (5 bases). The CDR3 length is 11 residues. Germline CDR1 and CDR2: SQVTM and ANQGSEA. V gave up 3 bases and J gave up 8 bases, with 10 bases separating them. The CDR3 reads CSVDGGTEAFF. In DNA form, the CDR3 reads TGCAGCGTTGACGGGGGTACCGAAGCTTTCTTT.